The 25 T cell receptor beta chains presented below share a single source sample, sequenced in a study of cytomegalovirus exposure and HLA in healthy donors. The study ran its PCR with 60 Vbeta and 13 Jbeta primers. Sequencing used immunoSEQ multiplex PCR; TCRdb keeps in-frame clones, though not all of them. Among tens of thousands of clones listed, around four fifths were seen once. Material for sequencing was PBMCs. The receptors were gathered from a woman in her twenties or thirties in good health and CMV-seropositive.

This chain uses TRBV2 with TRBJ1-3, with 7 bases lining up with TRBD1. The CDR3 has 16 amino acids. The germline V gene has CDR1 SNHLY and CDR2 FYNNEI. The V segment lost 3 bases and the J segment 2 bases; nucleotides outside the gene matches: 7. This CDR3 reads CASSDFFGTAGNTIYF. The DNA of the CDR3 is TGTGCCAGCAGTGACTTCTTCGGGACAGCTGGAAACACCATATATTTT. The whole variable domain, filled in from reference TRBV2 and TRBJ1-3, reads EPEVTQTPSHQVTQMGQEVILRCVPISNHLYFYWYRQILGQKVEFLVSFYNNEISEKSEIFDDQFSVERPDGSNFTLKIRSTKLEDSAMYFCASSDFFGTAGNTIYFGEGSWLTVV.

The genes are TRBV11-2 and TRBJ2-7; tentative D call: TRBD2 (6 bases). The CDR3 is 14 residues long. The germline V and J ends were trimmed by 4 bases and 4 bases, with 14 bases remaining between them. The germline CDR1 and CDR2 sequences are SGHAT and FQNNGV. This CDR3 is CASSSGLRLYEQYF. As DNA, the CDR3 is TGTGCCAGCAGCTCCGGACTAAGATTATACGAGCAGTACTTC.

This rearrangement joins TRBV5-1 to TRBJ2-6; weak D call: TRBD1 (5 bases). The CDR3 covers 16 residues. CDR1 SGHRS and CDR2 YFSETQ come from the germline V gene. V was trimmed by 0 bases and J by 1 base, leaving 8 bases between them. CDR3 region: CASSLVAGSGANVLTF. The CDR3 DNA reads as TGCGCCAGCAGCTTGGTGGCAGGGTCTGGGGCCAACGTCCTGACTTTC. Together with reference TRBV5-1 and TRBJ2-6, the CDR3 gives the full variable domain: KAGVTQTPRYLIKTRGQQVTLSCSPISGHRSVSWYQQTPGQGLQFLFEYFSETQRNKGNFPGRFSGRQFSNSRSEMNVSTLELGDSALYLCASSLVAGSGANVLTFGAGSRLTVL.

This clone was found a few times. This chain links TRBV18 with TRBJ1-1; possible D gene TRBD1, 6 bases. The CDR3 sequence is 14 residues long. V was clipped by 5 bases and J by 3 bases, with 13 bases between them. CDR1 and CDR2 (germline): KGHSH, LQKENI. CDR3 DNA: TGTGCCAGCTCATCACAAGGGGGGGACACTGAAGCTTTCTTT. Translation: CASSSQGGDTEAFF.

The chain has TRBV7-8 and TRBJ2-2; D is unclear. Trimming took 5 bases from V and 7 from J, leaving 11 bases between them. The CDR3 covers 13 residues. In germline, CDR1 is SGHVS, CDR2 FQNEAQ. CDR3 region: CASSPQTGGELFF. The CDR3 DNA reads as TGTGCCAGCAGCCCTCAGACGGGCGGGGAGCTGTTTTTT.

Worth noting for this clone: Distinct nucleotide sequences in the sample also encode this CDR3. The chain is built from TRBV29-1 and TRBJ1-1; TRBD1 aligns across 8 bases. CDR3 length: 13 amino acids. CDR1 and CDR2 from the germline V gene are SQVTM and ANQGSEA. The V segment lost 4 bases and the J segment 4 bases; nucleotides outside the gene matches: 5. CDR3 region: CSVGRTGGTEAFF. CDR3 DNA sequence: TGCAGCGTTGGCCGAACAGGGGGCACTGAAGCTTTCTTT.

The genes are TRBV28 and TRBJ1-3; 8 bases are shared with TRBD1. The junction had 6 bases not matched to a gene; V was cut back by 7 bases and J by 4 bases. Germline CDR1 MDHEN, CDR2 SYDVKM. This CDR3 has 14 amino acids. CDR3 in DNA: TGTGCCAGCACGAGGACAGGGCGGGGAAACACCATATATTTT. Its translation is CASTRTGRGNTIYF.

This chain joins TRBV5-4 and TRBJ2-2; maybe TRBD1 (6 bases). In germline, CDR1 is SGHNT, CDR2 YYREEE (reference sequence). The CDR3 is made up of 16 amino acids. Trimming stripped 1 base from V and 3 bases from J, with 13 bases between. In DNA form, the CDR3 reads TGTGCCAGCAGCTTGTGGGGACAAACTTACACCGGGGAGCTGTTTTTT. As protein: CASSLWGQTYTGELFF.

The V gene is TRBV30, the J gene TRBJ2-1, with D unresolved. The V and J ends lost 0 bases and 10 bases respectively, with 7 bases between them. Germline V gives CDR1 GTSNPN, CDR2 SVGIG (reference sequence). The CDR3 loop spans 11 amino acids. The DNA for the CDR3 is TGTGCCTGGAGTGTTCTCCGGGAGCAGTTCTTC. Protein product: CAWSVLREQFF.

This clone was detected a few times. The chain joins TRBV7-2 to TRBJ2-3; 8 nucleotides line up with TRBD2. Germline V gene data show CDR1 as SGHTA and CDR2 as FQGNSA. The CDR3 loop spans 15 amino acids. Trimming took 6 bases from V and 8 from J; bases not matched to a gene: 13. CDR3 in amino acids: CASSRSGIGVGTQYF. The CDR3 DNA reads TGTGCCAGCAGTCGTAGCGGGATCGGTGTTGGTACGCAGTATTTT.

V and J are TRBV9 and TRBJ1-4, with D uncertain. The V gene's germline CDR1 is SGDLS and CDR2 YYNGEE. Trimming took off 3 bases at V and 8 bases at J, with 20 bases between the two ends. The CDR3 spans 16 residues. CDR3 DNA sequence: TGTGCCAGCAGCGCCACGTTAAGCGGATCGTGGGAAAAACTGTTTTTT. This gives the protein CASSATLSGSWEKLFF.

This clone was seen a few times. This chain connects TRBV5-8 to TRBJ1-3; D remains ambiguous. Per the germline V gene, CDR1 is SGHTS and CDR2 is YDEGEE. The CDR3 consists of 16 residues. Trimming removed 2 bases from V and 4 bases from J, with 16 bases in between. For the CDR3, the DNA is TGTGCCAGCAGCTTACATCCCTCATTCTCCGGAAACACCATATATTTT. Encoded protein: CASSLHPSFSGNTIYF.

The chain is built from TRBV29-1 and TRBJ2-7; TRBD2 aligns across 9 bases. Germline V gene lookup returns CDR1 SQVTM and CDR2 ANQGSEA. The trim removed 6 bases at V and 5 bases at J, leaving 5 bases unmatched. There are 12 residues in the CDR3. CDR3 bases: TGCAGCGTCCTAGCGGGACTCCACGAGCAGTACTTC. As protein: CSVLAGLHEQYF.

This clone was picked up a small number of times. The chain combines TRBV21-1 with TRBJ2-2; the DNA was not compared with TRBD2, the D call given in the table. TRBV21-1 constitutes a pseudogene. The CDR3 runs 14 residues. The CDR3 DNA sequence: TGTGCCAGCAGCAAAGGACTAGCAACCGGGGAGCTGTTTTTT. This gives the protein CASSKGLATGELFF.

The CDR3 DNA is TGTGCCAGCAGTCGACGACAGTCACCTGAAGCTTTCTTT. This sequence encodes CASSRRQSPEAFF. The rearrangement links TRBV6-1 to TRBJ1-1; a weak D match, TRBD1 (5 bases). The CDR3 covers 13 residues. V was pared by 5 bases and J by 6 bases, with 13 bases between. The V gene's germline CDR1 is MNHNS and CDR2 SASEGT.

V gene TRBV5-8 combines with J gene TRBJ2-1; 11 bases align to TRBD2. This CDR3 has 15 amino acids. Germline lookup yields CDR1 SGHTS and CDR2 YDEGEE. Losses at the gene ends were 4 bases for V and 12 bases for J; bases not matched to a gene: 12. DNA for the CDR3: TGTGCCAGCAGCGCCCGTTTAGCGGGAGGGCCGGGGCAGTTCTTC. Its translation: CASSARLAGGPGQFF.

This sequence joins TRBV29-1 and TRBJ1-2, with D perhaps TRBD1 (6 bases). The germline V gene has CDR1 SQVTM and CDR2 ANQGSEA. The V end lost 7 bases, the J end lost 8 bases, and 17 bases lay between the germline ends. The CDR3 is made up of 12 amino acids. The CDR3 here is CSAPLTGGGYTF. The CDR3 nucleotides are TGCAGCGCCCCGTTGACAGGCGGGGGCTACACCTTC.

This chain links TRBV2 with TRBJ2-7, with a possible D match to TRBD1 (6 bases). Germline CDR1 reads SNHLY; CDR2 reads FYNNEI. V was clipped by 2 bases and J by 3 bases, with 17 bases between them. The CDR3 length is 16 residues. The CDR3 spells CASSERLGAVGYEQYF. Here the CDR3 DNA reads TGTGCCAGCAGTGAAAGATTGGGGGCCGTTGGCTACGAGCAGTACTTC.

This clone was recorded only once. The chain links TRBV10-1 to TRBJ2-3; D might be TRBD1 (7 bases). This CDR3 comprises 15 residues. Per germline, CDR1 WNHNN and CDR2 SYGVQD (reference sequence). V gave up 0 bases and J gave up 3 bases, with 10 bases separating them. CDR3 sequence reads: CASSESTGRTDTQYF. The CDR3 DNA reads TGCGCCAGCAGTGAGTCGACAGGGAGGACAGATACGCAGTATTTT.

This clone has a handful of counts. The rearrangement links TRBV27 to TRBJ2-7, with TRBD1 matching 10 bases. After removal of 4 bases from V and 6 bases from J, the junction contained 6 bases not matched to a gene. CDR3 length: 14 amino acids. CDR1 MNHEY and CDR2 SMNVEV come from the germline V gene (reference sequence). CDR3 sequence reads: CASSSPGTGVEQYF. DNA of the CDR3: TGTGCCAGCAGTTCCCCAGGGACAGGGGTCGAGCAGTACTTC.

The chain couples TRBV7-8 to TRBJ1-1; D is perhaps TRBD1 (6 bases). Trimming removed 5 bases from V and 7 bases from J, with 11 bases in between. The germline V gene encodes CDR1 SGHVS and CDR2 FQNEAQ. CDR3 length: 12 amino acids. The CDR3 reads CASSQGRGEAFF. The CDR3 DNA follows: TGTGCCAGCAGCCAGGGGAGAGGTGAAGCTTTCTTT.

Written as DNA, the CDR3 is TGTGCCACCAGCGGTACCTTTAGCCGGGGGGGCGATACGCAGTATTTT. It specifies CATSGTFSRGGDTQYF. This chain uses TRBV15 with TRBJ2-3; 8 nucleotides line up with TRBD2. V dropped 5 bases and J dropped 6; count of bases not matched to a gene: 13. This CDR3 has 16 residues. Germline CDR1 is LNHNV and CDR2 is YYDKDF (reference sequence). The full variable domain, its missing parts supplied by reference TRBV15 and TRBJ2-3, is DAMVIQNPRYQVTQFGKPVTLSCSQTLNHNVMYWYQQKSSQAPKLLFHYYDKDFNNEADTPDNFQSRRPNTSFCFLDIRSPGLGDTAMYLCATSGTFSRGGDTQYFGPGTRLTVL.

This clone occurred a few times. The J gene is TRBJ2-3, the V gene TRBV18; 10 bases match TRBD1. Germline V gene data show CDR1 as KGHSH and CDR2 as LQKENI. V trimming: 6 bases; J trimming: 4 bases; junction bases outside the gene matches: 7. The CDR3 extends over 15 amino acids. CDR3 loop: CASSRGQGVADTQYF. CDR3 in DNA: TGTGCCAGCTCGCGCGGACAGGGGGTAGCAGATACGCAGTATTTT. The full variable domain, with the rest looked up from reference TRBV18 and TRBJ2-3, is NAGVMQNPRHLVRRRGQEARLRCSPMKGHSHVYWYRQLPEEGLKFMVYLQKENIIDESGMPKERFSAEFPKEGPSILRIQQVVRGDSAAYFCASSRGQGVADTQYFGPGTRLTVL.

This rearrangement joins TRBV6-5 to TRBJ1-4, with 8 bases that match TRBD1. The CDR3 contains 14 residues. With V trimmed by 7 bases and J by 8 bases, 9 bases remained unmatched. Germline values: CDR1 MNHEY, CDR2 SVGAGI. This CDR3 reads CASTKDRDGEKLFF. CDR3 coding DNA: TGTGCCAGCACAAAGGACAGGGACGGCGAAAAACTGTTTTTT.

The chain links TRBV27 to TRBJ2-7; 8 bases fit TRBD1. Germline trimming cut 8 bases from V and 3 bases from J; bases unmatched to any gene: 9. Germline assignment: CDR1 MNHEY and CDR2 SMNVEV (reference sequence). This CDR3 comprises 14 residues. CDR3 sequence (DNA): TGTGCCAGCTCCCCTGGGGACAGGTTCTACGAGCAGTACTTC. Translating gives CASSPGDRFYEQYF.